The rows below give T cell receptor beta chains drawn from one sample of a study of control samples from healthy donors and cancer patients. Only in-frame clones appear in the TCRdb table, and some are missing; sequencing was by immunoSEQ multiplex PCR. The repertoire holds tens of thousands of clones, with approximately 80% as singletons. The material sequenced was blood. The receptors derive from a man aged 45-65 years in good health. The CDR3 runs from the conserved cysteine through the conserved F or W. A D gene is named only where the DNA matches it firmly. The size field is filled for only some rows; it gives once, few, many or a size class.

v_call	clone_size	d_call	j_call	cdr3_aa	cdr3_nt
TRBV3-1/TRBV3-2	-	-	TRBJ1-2	CASSQKAPLQGGSYTF	TGTGCCAGCAGCCAAAAAGCCCCCCTACAGGGAGGGAGCTACACCTTC
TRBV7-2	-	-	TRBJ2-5	CASSLEGRDWETQYF	TGTGCCAGCAGCTTAGAGGGGCGGGATTGGGAGACCCAGTACTTC
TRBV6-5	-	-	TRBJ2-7	CATWIDYEQYF	TGTGCCACCTGGATCGACTACGAGCAGTACTTC
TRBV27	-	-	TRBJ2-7	CASSSIFYEQYF	TGTGCCAGCAGTTCGATTTTCTACGAGCAGTACTTC
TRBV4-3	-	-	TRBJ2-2	CASSQGTDGRLFF	TGCGCCAGCAGCCAAGGAACGGACGGCAGGCTGTTTTTT
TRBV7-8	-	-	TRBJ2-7	CASSLDAALPREYF	TGTGCCAGCAGCTTAGACGCGGCGCTTCCCCGGGAGTACTTC
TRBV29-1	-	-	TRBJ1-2	CSVDRGRGYGYTF	TGCAGCGTTGACAGGGGACGAGGCTATGGCTACACCTTC
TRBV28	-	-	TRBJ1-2	CASRPGGDSGGYTF	TGTGCCAGCAGGCCGGGGGGGGACTCGGGCGGCTACACCTTC
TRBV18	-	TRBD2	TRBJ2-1	CASSPGLAGLNEQFF	TGTGCCAGCTCACCAGGACTAGCGGGGCTCAATGAGCAGTTCTTC
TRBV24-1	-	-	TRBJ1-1	CATSGRENTEAFF	TGTGCCACCAGTGGGAGGGAGAACACTGAAGCTTTCTTT
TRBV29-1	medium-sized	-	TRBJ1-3	CSVYDSGNTIYF	TGCAGCGTTTATGACTCTGGAAACACCATATATTTT
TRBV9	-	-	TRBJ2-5	CASSVGLHQETQYF	TGTGCCAGCAGCGTAGGTTTGCACCAAGAGACCCAGTACTTC
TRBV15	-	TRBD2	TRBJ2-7	CATSRRGEYGSYEQYF	TGTGCCACCAGCAGACGGGGGGAGTATGGGTCCTACGAGCAGTACTTC
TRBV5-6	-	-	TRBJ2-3	CASNQMLLGAGADTQYF	TGTGCCAGCAACCAGATGCTTCTGGGGGCAGGGGCAGATACGCAGTATTTT
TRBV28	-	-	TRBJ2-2	CASSLNGQSGFGGELFF	TGTGCCAGCAGCTTAAACGGGCAGTCGGGTTTCGGCGGGGAGCTGTTTTTT
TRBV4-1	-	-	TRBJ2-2	CASSLGRELFF	TGCGCCAGCAGCCTCGGCCGGGAGCTGTTTTTT
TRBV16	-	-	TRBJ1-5	CASSHPRSGDQPQHF	TGTGCCAGCAGCCACCCGCGGTCTGGGGATCAGCCCCAGCATTTT
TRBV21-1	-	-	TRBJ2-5	CASRTGEQETQYF	TGTGCCAGCAGAACAGGGGAGCAAGAGACCCAGTACTTC
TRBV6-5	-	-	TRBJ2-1	CASSVSGGAGNEQFF	TGTGCCAGTTCCGTTTCGGGCGGGGCGGGGAATGAGCAGTTCTTC
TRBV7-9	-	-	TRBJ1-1	CASSFRGQTAFF	TGTGCCAGCAGCTTCAGAGGACAGACGGCTTTCTTT
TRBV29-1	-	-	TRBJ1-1	CSVQQGNTEAFF	TGCAGCGTTCAACAGGGAAACACTGAAGCTTTCTTT
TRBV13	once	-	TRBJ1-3	CASSFTGDSGNTIYF	TGTGCCAGCAGCTTTACAGGAGACTCTGGAAACACCATATATTTT
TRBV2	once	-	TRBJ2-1	CASRVVGALNEQFF	TGTGCCAGCAGGGTGGTCGGGGCGCTCAATGAGCAGTTCTTC
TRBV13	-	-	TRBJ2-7	CASSPGRGRHEQYF	TGTGCCAGCAGCCCGGGGAGGGGGCGGCACGAGCAGTACTTC
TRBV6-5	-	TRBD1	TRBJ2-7	CASSSPRTGDYEQYF	TGTGCCAGCAGCTCACCCCGGACAGGGGACTACGAGCAGTACTTC
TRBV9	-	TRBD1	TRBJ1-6	CASSPSPVPGQGTALPYNSPLHF	TGTGCCAGCAGCCCATCCCCCGTCCCGGGACAGGGAACCGCTCTACCCTATAATTCACCCCTCCACTTT
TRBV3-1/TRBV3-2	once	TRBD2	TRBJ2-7	CASSQGLAGSYEQYF	TGTGCCAGCAGCCAAGGACTAGCGGGTAGTTACGAGCAGTACTTC
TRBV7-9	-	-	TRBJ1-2	CASSTKGRGYAEGYTF	TGTGCCAGCAGCACTAAGGGGCGGGGTTACGCGGAAGGCTACACCTTC
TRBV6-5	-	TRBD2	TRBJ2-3	CASSIIAGDTQYF	TGTGCCAGCAGCATAATAGCGGGAGATACGCAGTATTTT